The entry below describes one TCR beta chain. This specimen comes from a study of blood T cell repertoires in COVID-19. Across the whole study: Sites in the United States, Italy and Spain provided acute and convalescent COVID-19 samples.

Seattle cases were enrolled at active infection and followed longitudinally. The V and J ends lost 3 bases and 3 bases respectively, with 13 bases between them. The CDR3 is 14 residues long. Germline V CDR1 and CDR2: SGDLS, YYNGEE. In the original processing: Nucleated cell number was recorded as an estimate derived from reference gene primer amplification. Produced via immunoSEQ multiplex PCR; TCRdb's table is partial and in-frame only. The V and J calls and clone size were taken over from that table, and D and trimming were inferred from the DNA. Among roughly 300,000 clones listed, just over 90% were seen once.

The TCR originated in a woman aged 25 to 39 with COVID-19, enrolled during active disease. The gene calls are TRBV9 and TRBJ2-7; TRBD2 might be the D (6 bases). The sample was peripheral blood. The CDR3: CASSAGLGGYEQYF. Written as DNA, the CDR3 is TGTGCCAGCAGCGCGGGACTCGGGGGCTACGAGCAGTACTTC.